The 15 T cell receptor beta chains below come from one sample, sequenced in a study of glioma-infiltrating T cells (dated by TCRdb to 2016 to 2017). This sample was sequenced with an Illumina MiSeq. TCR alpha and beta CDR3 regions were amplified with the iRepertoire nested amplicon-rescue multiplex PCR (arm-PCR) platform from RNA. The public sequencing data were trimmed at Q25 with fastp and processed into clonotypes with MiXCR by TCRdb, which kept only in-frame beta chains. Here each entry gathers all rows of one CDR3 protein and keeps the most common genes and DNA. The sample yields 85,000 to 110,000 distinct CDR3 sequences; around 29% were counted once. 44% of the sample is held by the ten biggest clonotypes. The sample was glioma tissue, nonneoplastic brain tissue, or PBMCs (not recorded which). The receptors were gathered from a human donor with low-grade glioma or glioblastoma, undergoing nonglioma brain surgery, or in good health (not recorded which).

The CDR3 reads CASRGKFFNSTGELFF. The CDR3 DNA is TGCGCCAGCAGGGGGAAGTTTTTCAACAGCACCGGGGAGCTGTTTTTT. This chain uses TRBV5-1 with TRBJ2-2; D is unresolved. The V and J ends lost 5 bases and 4 bases respectively, with 18 bases between them. The V gene's germline CDR1 is SGHRS and CDR2 YFSETQ. The CDR3 covers 16 residues.

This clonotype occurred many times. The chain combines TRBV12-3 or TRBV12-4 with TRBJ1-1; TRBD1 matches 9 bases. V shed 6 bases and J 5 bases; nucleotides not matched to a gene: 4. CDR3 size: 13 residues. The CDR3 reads CASRGQGRTEAFF. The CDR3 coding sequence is TGTGCCAGCAGAGGACAGGGGAGGACTGAAGCTTTCTTT.

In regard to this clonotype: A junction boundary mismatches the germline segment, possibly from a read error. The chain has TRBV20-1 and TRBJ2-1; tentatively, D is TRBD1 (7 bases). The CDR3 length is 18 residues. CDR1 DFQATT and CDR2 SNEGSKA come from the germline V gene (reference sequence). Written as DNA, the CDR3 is TGCAGTGCTAGAGATTTCGAGGCAGCCAGGGGGGCTTACAATGAGCGGTTCTTC. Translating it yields CSARDFEAARGAYNERFF.

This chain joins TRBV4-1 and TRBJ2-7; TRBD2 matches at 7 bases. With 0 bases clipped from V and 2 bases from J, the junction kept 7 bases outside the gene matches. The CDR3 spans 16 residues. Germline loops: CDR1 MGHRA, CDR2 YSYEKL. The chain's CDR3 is CASSQDFRGEPYEQYF. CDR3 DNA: TGCGCCAGCAGCCAAGATTTTCGGGGGGAGCCCTACGAGCAGTACTTC.

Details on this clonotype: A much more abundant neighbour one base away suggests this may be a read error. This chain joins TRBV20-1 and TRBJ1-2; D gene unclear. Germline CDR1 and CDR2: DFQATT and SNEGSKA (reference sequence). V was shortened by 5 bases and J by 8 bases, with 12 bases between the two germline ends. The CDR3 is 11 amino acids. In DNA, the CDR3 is TGCAGTGCTCCGGTGGATGGGGGCTACACCTTC. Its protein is CSAPVDGGYTF.

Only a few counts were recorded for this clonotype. The DNA of the CDR3 is TGTGCCAGCAGCCCTCGACAGCGCTATGGCTACACCTTC. Amino acid sequence: CASSPRQRYGYTF. V usage is TRBV7-8 and J usage is TRBJ1-2, with TRBD1 as a possible D gene (5 bases). V shed 5 bases and J shed 4 bases, with 11 bases lying between them. Germline V CDR1 and CDR2: SGHVS, FQNEAQ. The CDR3 consists of 13 residues.

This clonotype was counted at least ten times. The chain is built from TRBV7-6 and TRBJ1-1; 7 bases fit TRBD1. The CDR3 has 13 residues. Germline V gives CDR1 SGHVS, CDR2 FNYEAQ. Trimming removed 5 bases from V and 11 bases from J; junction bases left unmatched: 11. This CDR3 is CASSRGQERPAFF. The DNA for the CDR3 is TGTGCCAGCAGCCGCGGACAGGAACGTCCGGCTTTCTTT.

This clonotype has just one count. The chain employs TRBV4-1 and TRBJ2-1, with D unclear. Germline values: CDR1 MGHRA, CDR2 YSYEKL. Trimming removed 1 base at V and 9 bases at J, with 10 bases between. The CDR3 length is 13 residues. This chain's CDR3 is CASSQGIESEQFF. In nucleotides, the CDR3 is TGCGCCAGCAGCCAAGGGATAGAGTCTGAGCAGTTCTTC.

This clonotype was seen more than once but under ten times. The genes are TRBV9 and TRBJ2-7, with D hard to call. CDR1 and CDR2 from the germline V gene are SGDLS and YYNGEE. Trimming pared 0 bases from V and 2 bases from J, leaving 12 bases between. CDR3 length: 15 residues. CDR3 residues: CASSVESGAPYEQYF. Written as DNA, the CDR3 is TGTGCCAGCAGCGTAGAATCCGGAGCTCCCTACGAGCAGTACTTC.

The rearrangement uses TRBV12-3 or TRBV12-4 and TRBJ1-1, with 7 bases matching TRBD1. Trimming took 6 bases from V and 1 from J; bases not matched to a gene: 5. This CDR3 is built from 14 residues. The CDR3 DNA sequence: TGTGCCAGCAGGCTTGGGACAGAGAACACTGAAGCTTTCTTT. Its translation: CASRLGTENTEAFF.

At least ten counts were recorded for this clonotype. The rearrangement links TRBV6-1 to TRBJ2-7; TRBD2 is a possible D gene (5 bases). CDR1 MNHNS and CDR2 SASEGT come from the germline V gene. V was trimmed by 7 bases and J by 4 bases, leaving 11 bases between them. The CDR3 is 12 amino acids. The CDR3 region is CASTQEGYEQYF. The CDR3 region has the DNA TGTGCCAGCACCCAAGAGGGATACGAGCAGTACTTC.

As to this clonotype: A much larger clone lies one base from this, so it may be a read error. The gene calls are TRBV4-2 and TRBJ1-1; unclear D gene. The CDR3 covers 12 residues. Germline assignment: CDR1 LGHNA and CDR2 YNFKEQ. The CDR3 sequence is CASGQEDTEAFF. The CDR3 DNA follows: TGTGCCAGCGGCCAAGAAGACACTGAAGCTTTCTTT.

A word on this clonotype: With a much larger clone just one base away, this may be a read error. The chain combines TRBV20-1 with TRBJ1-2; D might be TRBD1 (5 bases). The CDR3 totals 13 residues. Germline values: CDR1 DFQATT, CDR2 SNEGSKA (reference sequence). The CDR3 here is CSARGDANYVYTF. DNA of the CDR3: TGCAGTGCTAGGGGGGATGCTAACTATGTCTACACCTTC.

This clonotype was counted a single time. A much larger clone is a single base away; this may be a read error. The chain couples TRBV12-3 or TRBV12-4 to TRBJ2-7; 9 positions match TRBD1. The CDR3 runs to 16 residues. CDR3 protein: CASRQYRDRDIYEQYF. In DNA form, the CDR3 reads TGCGCCAGCAGACAGTACCGGGACAGGGATATCTACGAGCAGTACTTC.

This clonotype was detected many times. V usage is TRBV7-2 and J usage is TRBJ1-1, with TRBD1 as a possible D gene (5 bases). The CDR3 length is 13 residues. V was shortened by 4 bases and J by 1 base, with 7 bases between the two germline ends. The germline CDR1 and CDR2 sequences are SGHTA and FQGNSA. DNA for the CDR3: TGTGCCAGCAGCTACCAGGGGAACACTGAAGCTTTCTTT. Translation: CASSYQGNTEAFF. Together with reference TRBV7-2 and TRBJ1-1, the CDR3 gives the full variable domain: GAGVSQSPSNKVTEKGKDVELRCDPISGHTALYWYRQSLGQGLEFLIYFQGNSAPDKSGLPSDRFSAERTGGSVSTLTIQRTQQEDSAVYLCASSYQGNTEAFFGQGTRLTVV.